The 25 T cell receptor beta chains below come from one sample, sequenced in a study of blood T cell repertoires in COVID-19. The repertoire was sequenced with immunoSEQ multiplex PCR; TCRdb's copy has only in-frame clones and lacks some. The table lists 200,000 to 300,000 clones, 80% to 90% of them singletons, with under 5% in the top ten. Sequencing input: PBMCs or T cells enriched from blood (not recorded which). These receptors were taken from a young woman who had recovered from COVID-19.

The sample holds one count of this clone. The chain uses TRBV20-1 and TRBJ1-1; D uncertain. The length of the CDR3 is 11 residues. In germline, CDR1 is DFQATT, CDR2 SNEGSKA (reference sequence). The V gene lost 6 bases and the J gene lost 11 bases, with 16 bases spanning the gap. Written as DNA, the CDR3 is TGCAGTGCCCCCAGCGGCTTACGGGCTTTCTTT. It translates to CSAPSGLRAFF.

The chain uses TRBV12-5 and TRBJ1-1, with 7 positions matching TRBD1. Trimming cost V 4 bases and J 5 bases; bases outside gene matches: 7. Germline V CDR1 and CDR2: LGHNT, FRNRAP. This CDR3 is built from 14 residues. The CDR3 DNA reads TGTGCTAGTGGTTATAGGGGGCGGAAAACTGAAGCTTTCTTT. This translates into CASGYRGRKTEAFF.

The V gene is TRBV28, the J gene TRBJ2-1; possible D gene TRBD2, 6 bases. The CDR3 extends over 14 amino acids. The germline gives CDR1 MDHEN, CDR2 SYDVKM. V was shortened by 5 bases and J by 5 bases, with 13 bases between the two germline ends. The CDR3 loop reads CASSPGTFDNEQFF. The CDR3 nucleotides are TGTGCCAGCAGTCCCGGGACTTTCGACAATGAGCAGTTCTTC.

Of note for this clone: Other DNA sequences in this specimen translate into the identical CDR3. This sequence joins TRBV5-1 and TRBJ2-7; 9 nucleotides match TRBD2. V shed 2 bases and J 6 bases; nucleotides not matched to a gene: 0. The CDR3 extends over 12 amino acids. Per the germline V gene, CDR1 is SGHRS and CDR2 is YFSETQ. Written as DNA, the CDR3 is TGCGCCAGCAGCTTAGCGGGAGGCGAGCAGTACTTC. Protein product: CASSLAGGEQYF.

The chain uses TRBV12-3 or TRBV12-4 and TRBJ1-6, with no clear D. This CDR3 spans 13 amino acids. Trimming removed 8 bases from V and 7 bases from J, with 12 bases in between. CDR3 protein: CASREGRNSPLHF. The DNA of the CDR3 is TGTGCCAGCCGGGAGGGCAGGAATTCACCCCTCCACTTT.

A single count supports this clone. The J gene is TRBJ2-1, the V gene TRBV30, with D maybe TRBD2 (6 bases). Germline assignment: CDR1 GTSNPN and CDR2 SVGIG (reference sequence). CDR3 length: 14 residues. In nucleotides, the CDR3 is TGTGCGCTCCGAAGGGACTCGGCAACCTACCGGAAGTTCTTC. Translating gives CALRRDSATYRKFF. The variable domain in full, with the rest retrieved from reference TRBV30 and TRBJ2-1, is SQTIHQWPATLVQPVGSPLSLECTVEGTSNPNLYWYRQAAGRGLQLLFYSVGIGQISSEVPQNLSASRPQDRQFILSSKKLLLSDSGFYLCALRRDSATYRKFFGPGTRLTVL.

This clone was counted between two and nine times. The DNA for the CDR3 is TGTGCCACCAGCAGCGAAGGGACTAGCGGGAGCTACGAGCAGTACTTC. Amino acid sequence: CATSSEGTSGSYEQYF. The rearrangement uses TRBV15 and TRBJ2-7, with 14 bases identical to TRBD2. Germline V CDR1 and CDR2: LNHNV, YYDKDF (reference sequence). V shed 3 bases, J shed 3 bases, and the junction held 4 bases outside the gene matches. This CDR3 spans 16 amino acids.

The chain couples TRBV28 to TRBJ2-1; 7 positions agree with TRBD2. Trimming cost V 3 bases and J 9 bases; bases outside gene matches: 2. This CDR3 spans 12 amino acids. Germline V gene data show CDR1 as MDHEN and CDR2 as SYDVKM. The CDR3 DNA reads TGTGCCAGCAGTTTTCAGCGGGGTGAGCAGTTCTTC. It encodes CASSFQRGEQFF. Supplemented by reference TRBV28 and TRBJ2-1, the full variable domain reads DVKVTQSSRYLVKRTGEKVFLECVQDMDHENMFWYRQDPGLGLRLIYFSYDVKMKEKGDIPEGYSVSREKKERFSLILESASTNQTSMYLCASSFQRGEQFFGPGTRLTVL.

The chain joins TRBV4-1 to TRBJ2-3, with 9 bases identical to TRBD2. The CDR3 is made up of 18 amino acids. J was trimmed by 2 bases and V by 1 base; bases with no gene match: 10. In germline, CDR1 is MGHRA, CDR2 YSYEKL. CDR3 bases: TGCGCCAGCAGCCAAGCTCCTCCGACTAGCGGACTCACAGATACGCAGTATTTT. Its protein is CASSQAPPTSGLTDTQYF.

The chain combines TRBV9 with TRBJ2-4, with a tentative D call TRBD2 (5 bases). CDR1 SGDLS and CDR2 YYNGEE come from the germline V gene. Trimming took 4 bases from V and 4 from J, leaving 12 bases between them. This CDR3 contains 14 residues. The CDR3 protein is CASSPEGFKNIQYF. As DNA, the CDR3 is TGTGCCAGCAGCCCAGAGGGCTTTAAAAACATTCAGTACTTC.

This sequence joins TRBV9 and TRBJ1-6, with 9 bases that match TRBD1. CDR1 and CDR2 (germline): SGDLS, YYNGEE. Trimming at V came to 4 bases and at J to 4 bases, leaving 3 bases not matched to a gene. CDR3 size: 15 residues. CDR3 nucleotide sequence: TGTGCCAGCAGCACCGGGACAGGGTATAATTCACCCCTCCACTTT. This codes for CASSTGTGYNSPLHF.

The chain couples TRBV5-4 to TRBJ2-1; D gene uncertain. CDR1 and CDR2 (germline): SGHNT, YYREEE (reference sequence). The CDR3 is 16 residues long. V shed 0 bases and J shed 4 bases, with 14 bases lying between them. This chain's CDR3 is CASSLGKQSRYNEQFF. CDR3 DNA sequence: TGTGCCAGCAGCTTGGGTAAACAGAGCCGTTACAATGAGCAGTTCTTC.

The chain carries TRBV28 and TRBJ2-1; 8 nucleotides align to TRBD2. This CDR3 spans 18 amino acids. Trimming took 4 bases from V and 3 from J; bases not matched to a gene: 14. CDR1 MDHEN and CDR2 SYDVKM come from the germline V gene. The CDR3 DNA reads TGTGCCAGCAGTTCCCCCTTCCTAGCGGGTTCCCTCTACAATGAGCAGTTCTTC. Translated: CASSSPFLAGSLYNEQFF.

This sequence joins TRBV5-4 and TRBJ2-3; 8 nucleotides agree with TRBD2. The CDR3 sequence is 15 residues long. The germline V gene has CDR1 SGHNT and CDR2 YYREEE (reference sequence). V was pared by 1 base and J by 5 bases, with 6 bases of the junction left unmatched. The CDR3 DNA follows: TGTGCCAGCAGCTTGTCTACGGGAGGGGGAGATACGCAGTATTTT. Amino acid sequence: CASSLSTGGGDTQYF.

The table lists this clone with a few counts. CDR3 protein: CASSLRGRTDYQPQHF. As DNA, the CDR3 is TGTGCCAGCAGCTTAAGGGGTAGGACAGATTATCAGCCCCAGCATTTT. V usage is TRBV7-8 and J usage is TRBJ1-5; weak D call: TRBD1 (6 bases). Germline-derived CDR1 and CDR2 are SGHVS and FQNEAQ. The CDR3 sequence is 16 residues long. The V end was cut by 2 bases, the J end by 5 bases, with 16 bases between. Using reference TRBV7-8 and TRBJ1-5 for the parts outside the CDR3, the full variable domain is GAGVSQSPRYKVAKRGQDVALRCDPISGHVSLFWYQQALGQGPEFLTYFQNEAQLDKSGLPSDRFFAERPEGSVSTLKIQRTQQEDSAVYLCASSLRGRTDYQPQHFGDGTRLSIL.

CDR3 nucleotide sequence: TGTGCCAGCAGCTTAGGGTGGGCGTTGGAACTTACAGATACGCAGTATTTT. Residues: CASSLGWALELTDTQYF. The chain carries TRBV7-2 and TRBJ2-3; unclear D gene. The CDR3 has 17 amino acids. With 1 base removed from V and 3 bases from J, the gap between germline ends came to 17 bases. Germline V gives CDR1 SGHTA, CDR2 FQGNSA. The full variable domain, in which reference TRBV7-2 and TRBJ2-3 provide the parts outside the CDR3, is GAGVSQSPSNKVTEKGKDVELRCDPISGHTALYWYRQSLGQGLEFLIYFQGNSAPDKSGLPSDRFSAERTGGSVSTLTIQRTQQEDSAVYLCASSLGWALELTDTQYFGPGTRLTVL.

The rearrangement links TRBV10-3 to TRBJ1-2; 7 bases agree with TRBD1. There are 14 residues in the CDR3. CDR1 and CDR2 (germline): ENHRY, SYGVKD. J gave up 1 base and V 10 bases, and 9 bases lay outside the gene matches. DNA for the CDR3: TGTGCCACCAGAGGGGGCGAGGGTAACTATGGCTACACCTTC. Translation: CATRGGEGNYGYTF.

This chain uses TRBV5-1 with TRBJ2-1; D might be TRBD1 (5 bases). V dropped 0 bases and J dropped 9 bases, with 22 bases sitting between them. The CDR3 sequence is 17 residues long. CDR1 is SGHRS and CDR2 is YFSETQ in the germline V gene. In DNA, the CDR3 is TGCGCCAGCAGCTTGGTCCTTGTAGCACTCGAAAGGGGTGAGCAGTTCTTC. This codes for CASSLVLVALERGEQFF.

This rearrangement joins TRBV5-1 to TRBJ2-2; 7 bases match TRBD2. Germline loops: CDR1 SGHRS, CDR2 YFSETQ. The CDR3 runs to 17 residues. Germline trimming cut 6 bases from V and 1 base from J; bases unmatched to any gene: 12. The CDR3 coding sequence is TGCGCCAGCAAGGTGGCCTTCGGACTAGGGAACACCGGGGAGCTGTTTTTT. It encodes CASKVAFGLGNTGELFF.

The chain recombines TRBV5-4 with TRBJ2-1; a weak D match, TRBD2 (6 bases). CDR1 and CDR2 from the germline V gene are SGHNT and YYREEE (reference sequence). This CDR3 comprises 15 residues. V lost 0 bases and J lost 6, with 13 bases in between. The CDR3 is CASSLVLATGNEQFF. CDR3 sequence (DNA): TGTGCCAGCAGCTTGGTACTAGCAACCGGCAATGAGCAGTTCTTC.

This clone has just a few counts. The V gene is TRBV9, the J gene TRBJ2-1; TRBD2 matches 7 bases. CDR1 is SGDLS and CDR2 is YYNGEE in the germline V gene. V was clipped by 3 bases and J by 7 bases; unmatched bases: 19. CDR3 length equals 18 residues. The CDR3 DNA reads TGTGCCAGCAGCGCTCTCCCCCGGGCGGGAGAAGGCGAGAATGAGCAGTTCTTC. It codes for CASSALPRAGEGENEQFF.

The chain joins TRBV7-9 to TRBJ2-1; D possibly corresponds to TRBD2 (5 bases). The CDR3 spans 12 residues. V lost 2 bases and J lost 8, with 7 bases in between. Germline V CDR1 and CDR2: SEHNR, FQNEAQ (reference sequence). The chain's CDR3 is CASSLTRDEQFF. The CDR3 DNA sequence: TGTGCCAGCAGCTTAACGAGGGATGAGCAGTTCTTC.

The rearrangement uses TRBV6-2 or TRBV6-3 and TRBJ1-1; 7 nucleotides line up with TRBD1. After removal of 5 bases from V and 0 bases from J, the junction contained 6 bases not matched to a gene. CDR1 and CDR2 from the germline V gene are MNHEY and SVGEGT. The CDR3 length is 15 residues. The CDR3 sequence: CASSRPGQLNTEAFF. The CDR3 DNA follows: TGTGCCAGCAGTCGACCGGGACAGCTGAACACTGAAGCTTTCTTT.

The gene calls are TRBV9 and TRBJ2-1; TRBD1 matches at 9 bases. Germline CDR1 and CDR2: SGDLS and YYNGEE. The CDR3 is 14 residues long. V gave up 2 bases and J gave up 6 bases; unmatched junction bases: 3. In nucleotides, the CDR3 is TGTGCCAGCAGCGTGTGGGACAGGGCCAATGAGCAGTTCTTC. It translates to CASSVWDRANEQFF.

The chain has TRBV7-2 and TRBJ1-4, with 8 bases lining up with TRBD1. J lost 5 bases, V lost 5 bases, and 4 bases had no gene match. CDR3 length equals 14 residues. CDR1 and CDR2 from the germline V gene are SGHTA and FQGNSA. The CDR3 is CASSGGQANEKLFF. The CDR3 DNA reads TGTGCCAGCAGCGGGGGACAGGCGAATGAAAAACTGTTTTTT.